This entry lists 15 T cell receptor beta chains sequenced from one sample in a study of shared clonotypes between healthy human individuals. Method: immunoSEQ multiplex PCR; TCRdb's copy keeps in-frame clones and lacks some. The profile covers 400,000 to 600,000 clones, with about 96% appearing a single time and about 0.06% taken by the ten largest. Sequencing input: naive CD4+ T cells sorted from blood. The subset was: CD45RA+ positively selected. These TCRs come from a woman in her twenties or thirties in good health.

This chain joins TRBV18 and TRBJ2-7; 7 nucleotides match TRBD1. The J segment lost 0 bases and the V segment lost 6 bases, leaving 8 bases of the junction unmatched. Germline-derived CDR1 and CDR2 are KGHSH and LQKENI. The CDR3 contains 15 residues. The CDR3 loop is CASSPGTAISYEQYF. As DNA, the CDR3 is TGTGCCAGCTCCCCAGGGACAGCGATCTCCTACGAGCAGTACTTC.

CDR3 sequence: CASSLGLQVNQPQHF. The CDR3 DNA reads TGTGCCAGCAGCTTAGGACTACAGGTCAATCAGCCCCAGCATTTT. The chain recombines TRBV7-8 with TRBJ1-5; a weak D match, TRBD1 (5 bases). The CDR3 is made up of 15 amino acids. Trimming stripped 1 base from V and 3 bases from J, with 10 bases between. Germline lookup yields CDR1 SGHVS and CDR2 FQNEAQ.

This chain links TRBV2 with TRBJ1-5, with TRBD1 matching over 10 bases. With V trimmed by 9 bases and J by 0 bases, 11 bases remained unmatched. This CDR3 spans 17 amino acids. Germline values: CDR1 SNHLY, CDR2 FYNNEI. The CDR3 sequence is CASKRDRGYISNQPQHF. As DNA, the CDR3 is TGTGCCAGTAAGCGGGACAGGGGATATATTAGCAATCAGCCCCAGCATTTT.

The V and J genes are TRBV2 and TRBJ2-1, with D possibly matching TRBD1 (5 bases). Germline V gene lookup returns CDR1 SNHLY and CDR2 FYNNEI. This CDR3 comprises 10 residues. The CDR3 DNA sequence: TGTGGGTGGGGCCTAGTCGAGCAGTTCTTC. This codes for CGWGLVEQFF. Variable domain in full (rest from reference TRBV2 and TRBJ2-1): EPEVTQTPSHQVTQMGQEVILRCVPISNHLYFYWYRQILGQKVEFLVSFYNNEISEKSEIFDDQFSVERPDGSNFTLKIRSTKLEDSAMYFCGWGLVEQFFGPGTRLTVL.

The chain uses TRBV2 and TRBJ2-1; 7 positions agree with TRBD1. The CDR3 contains 16 residues. CDR1 SNHLY and CDR2 FYNNEI come from the germline V gene. Trimming removed 1 base from V and 0 bases from J; junction bases left unmatched: 3. The CDR3 DNA follows: TGTGCCAGCAGTGAAGGGACAGGAGCCTCCTACAATGAGCAGTTCTTC. This sequence encodes CASSEGTGASYNEQFF.

The chain has TRBV11-2 and TRBJ2-3; TRBD1 matches 7 bases. With 3 bases clipped from V and 2 bases from J, the junction kept 8 bases outside the gene matches. The CDR3 contains 16 residues. Germline CDR1 SGHAT, CDR2 FQNNGV. CDR3 DNA: TGTGCCAGCAGCTTGGGGACAGCTAGCATCACAGATACGCAGTATTTT. The encoded protein is CASSLGTASITDTQYF.

This chain links TRBV28 with TRBJ2-7; 8 bases map to TRBD1. CDR3 length: 12 residues. Germline CDR1 MDHEN, CDR2 SYDVKM. V gave up 7 bases and J gave up 6 bases; unmatched junction bases: 5. CDR3 protein: CASIEQGGEQYF. Written as DNA, the CDR3 is TGTGCCAGCATTGAACAGGGGGGCGAGCAGTACTTC. The full variable domain, with the rest looked up from reference TRBV28 and TRBJ2-7, is DVKVTQSSRYLVKRTGEKVFLECVQDMDHENMFWYRQDPGLGLRLIYFSYDVKMKEKGDIPEGYSVSREKKERFSLILESASTNQTSMYLCASIEQGGEQYFGPGTRLTVT.

As for this clone: Other DNA sequences within the sample encode an identical CDR3. The V gene is TRBV7-2, the J gene TRBJ2-1, with D perhaps TRBD2 (5 bases). The germline V gene encodes CDR1 SGHTA and CDR2 FQGNSA. CDR3 length: 15 amino acids. V lost 1 base, J lost 0 bases, and 7 bases lay in between. The CDR3 region has the DNA TGTGCCAGCAGCTTAGTTGGGAGCTCCTACAATGAGCAGTTCTTC. Translated, it gives CASSLVGSSYNEQFF.

The chain couples TRBV29-1 to TRBJ2-3; TRBD1 matches at 7 bases. This CDR3 contains 14 residues. V lost 3 bases and J lost 5; bases outside the gene matches: 8. CDR1 is SQVTM and CDR2 is ANQGSEA in the germline V gene. The CDR3: CSVEGTAVGDTQYF. CDR3 in DNA: TGCAGCGTTGAGGGGACAGCGGTCGGAGATACGCAGTATTTT.

The chain combines TRBV6-5 with TRBJ1-1, with 9 bases lining up with TRBD1. The CDR3 consists of 14 residues. Germline V gene sequence: CDR1 MNHEY, CDR2 SVGAGI. V was pared by 6 bases and J by 1 base, with 3 bases of the junction left unmatched. The CDR3 region is CASSNRGPNTEAFF. CDR3 DNA sequence: TGTGCCAGCAGCAACAGGGGGCCGAACACTGAAGCTTTCTTT.

V usage is TRBV27 and J usage is TRBJ1-1, with unresolved D. Per the germline V gene, CDR1 is MNHEY and CDR2 is SMNVEV (reference sequence). Trimming removed 0 bases from V and 1 base from J, with 9 bases in between. CDR3 size: 15 residues. The DNA of the CDR3 is TGTGCCAGCAGTTTATCTGGCCAGGCGAACACTGAAGCTTTCTTT. It specifies CASSLSGQANTEAFF.

CDR3 amino acids: CASSLIRRWGISSPLHF. The CDR3 bases are TGTGCCAGCAGTTTAATTCGGAGATGGGGAATAAGTTCACCCCTCCACTTT. The chain is built from TRBV28 and TRBJ1-6; D uncertain. Germline V gives CDR1 MDHEN, CDR2 SYDVKM. This CDR3 contains 17 residues. Deletions cut 2 bases from V and 9 bases from J, with 20 bases between.

V and J are TRBV5-4 and TRBJ2-3; TRBD2 matches 14 bases. Germline trimming cut 9 bases from V and 6 bases from J; bases unmatched to any gene: 9. Per germline, CDR1 SGHNT and CDR2 YYREEE (reference sequence). The CDR3 loop spans 15 amino acids. The CDR3 nucleotides read TGTGCCACCAGACTAGCGGGAGGGCCGGCTGATACGCAGTATTTT. It codes for CATRLAGGPADTQYF. Together with reference TRBV5-4 and TRBJ2-3, the CDR3 gives the full variable domain: ETGVTQSPTHLIKTRGQQVTLRCSSQSGHNTVSWYQQALGQGPQFIFQYYREEENGRGNFPPRFSGLQFPNYSSELNVNALELDDSALYLCATRLAGGPADTQYFGPGTRLTVL.

The V and J genes are TRBV28 and TRBJ2-7, with a weak D call TRBD2 (5 bases). The CDR3 has 14 residues. V was clipped by 4 bases and J by 4 bases, with 14 bases between them. CDR1 MDHEN and CDR2 SYDVKM come from the germline V gene. The chain's CDR3 is CASSYLGGVYEQYF. The DNA for the CDR3 is TGTGCCAGCAGTTACCTCGGAGGAGTATACGAGCAGTACTTC.

The J gene is TRBJ1-4, the V gene TRBV28, with TRBD1 matching 7 bases. Trimming took 5 bases from V and 7 from J; bases not matched to a gene: 7. The CDR3 consists of 14 residues. The V gene's germline CDR1 is MDHEN and CDR2 SYDVKM. The CDR3 loop is CASSQDRVVEKLFF. In nucleotides, the CDR3 is TGTGCCAGCAGTCAAGACAGGGTGGTTGAAAAACTGTTTTTT.